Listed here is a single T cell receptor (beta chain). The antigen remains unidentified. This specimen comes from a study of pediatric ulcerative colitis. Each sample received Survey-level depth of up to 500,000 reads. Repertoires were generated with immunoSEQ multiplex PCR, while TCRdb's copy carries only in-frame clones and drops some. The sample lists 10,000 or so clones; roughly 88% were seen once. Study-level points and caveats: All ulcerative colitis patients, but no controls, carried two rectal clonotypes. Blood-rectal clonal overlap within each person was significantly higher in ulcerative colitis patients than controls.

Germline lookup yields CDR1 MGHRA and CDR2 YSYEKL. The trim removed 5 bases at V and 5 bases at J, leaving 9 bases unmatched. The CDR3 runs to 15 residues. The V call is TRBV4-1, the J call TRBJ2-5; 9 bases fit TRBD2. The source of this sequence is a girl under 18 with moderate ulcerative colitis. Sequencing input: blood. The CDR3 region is CASSTARGGRETQYF. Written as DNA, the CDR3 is TGCGCCAGCAGCACCGCGCGGGGGGGCCGGGAGACCCAGTACTTC.